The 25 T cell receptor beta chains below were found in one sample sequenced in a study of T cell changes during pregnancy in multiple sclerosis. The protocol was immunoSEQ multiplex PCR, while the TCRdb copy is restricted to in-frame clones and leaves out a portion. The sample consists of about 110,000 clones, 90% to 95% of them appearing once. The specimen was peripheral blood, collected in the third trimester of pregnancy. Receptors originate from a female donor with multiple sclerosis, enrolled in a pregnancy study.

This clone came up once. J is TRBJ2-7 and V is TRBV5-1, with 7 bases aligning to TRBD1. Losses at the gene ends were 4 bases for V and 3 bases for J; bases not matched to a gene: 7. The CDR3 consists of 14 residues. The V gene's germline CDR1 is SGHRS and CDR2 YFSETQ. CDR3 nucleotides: TGCGCCAGCAGCAGCTACCGGGACAGCTACGAGCAGTACTTC. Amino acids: CASSSYRDSYEQYF.

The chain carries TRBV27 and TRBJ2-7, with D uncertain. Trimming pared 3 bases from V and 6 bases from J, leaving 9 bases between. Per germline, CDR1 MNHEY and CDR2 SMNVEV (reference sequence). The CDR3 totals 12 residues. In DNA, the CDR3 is TGTGCCAGCAGTTTTCAGCGAGGCGAGCAGTACTTC. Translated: CASSFQRGEQYF.

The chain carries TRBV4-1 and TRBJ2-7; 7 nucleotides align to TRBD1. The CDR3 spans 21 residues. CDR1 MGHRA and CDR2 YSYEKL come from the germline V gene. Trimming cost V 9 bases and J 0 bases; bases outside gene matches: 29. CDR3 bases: TGCGCCAGAACGGTACGCAAGGGTATTGACTTAGTAGGGGGCTGCTCCTACGAGCAGTACTTC. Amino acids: CARTVRKGIDLVGGCSYEQYF.

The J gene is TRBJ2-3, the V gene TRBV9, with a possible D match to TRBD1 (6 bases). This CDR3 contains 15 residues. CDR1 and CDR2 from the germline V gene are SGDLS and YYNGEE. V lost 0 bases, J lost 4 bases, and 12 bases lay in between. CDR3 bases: TGTGCCAGCAGCGTAGACACAGGGCGACCAGATACGCAGTATTTT. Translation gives CASSVDTGRPDTQYF.

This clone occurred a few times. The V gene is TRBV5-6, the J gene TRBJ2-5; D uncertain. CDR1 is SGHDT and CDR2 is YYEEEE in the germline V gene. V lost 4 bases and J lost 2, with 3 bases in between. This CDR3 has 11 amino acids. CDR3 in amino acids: CASSIQETQYF. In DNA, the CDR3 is TGTGCCAGCAGCATACAAGAGACCCAGTACTTC.

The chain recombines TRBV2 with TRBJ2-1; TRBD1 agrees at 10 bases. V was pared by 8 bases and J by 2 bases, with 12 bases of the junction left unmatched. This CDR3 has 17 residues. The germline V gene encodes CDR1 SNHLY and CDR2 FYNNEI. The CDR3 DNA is TGTGCCAGCGAGGGACAGGGGCTTCTGGGGACCTACAATGAGCAGTTCTTC. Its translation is CASEGQGLLGTYNEQFF.

CDR3 amino acids: CASSALAGGMGTSTDTQYF. In DNA form, the CDR3 reads TGTGCCAGCAGCGCACTAGCGGGAGGAATGGGGACTAGCACAGATACGCAGTATTTT. The gene calls are TRBV6-4 and TRBJ2-3; 12 bases match TRBD2. CDR1 and CDR2 (germline): MRHNA, SNTAGT. This CDR3 comprises 19 residues. Germline trimming cut 6 bases from V and 0 bases from J; bases unmatched to any gene: 13.

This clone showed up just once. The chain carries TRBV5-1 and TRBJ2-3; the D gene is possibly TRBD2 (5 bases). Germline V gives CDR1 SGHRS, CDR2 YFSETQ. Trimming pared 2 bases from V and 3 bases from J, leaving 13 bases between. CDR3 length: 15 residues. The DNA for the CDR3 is TGCGCCAGCAGCTTTGACACCCCGGGAACAGATACGCAGTATTTT. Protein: CASSFDTPGTDTQYF.

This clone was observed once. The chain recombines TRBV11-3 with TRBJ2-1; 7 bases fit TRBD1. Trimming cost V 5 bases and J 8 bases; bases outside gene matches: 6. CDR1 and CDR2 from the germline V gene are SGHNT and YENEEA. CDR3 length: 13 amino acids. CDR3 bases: TGTGCCAGCAGCATCGACAGGGTCGATGAGCAGTTCTTC. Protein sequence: CASSIDRVDEQFF.

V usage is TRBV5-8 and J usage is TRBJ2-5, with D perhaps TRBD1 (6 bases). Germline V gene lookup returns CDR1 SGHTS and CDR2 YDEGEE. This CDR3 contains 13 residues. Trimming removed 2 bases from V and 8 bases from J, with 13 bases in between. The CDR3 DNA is TGTGCCAGCAGCTTTCAAACAGGGTATACCCAGTACTTC. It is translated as CASSFQTGYTQYF.

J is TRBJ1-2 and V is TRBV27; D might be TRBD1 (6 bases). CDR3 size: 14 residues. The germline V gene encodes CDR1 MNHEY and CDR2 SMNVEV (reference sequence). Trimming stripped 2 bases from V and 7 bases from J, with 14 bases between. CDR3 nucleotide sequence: TGTGCCAGCAGTTTAGCGGGGGCAGCCTCTGGCTACACCTTC. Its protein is CASSLAGAASGYTF.

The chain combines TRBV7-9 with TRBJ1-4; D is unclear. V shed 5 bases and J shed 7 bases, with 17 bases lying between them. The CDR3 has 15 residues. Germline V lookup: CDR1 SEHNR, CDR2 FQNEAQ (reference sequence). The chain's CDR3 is CASSPAGSWAEKLFF. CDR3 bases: TGTGCCAGCAGCCCTGCCGGGAGTTGGGCTGAAAAACTGTTTTTT.

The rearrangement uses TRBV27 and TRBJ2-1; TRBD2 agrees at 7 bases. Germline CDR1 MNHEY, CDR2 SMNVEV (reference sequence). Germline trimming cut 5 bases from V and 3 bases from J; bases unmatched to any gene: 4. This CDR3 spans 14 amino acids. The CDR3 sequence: CASSPAGVYNEQFF. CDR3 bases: TGTGCCAGCAGTCCGGCGGGGGTCTACAATGAGCAGTTCTTC.

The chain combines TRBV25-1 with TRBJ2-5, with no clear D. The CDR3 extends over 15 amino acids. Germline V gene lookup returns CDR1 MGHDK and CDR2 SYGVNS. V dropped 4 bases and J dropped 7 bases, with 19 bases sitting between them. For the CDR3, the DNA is TGTGCCAGCAGTGCCTCCGTGGCGGCGGCTGGGACCCAGTACTTC. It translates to CASSASVAAAGTQYF. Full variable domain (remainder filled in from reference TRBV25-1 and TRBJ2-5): EADIYQTPRYLVIGTGKKITLECSQTMGHDKMYWYQQDPGMELHLIHYSYGVNSTEKGDLSSESTVSRIRTEHFPLTLESARPSHTSQYLCASSASVAAAGTQYFGPGTRLLVL.

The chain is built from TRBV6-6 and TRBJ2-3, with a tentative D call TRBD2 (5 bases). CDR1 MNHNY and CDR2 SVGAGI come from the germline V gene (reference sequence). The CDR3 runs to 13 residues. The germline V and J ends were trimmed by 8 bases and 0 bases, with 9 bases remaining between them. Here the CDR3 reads CASVDSSTDTQYF. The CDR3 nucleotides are TGTGCCAGCGTGGACTCTAGCACAGATACGCAGTATTTT.

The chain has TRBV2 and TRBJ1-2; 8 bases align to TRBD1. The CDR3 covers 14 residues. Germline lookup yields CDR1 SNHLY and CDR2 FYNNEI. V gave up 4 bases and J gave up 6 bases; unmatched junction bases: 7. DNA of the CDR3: TGTGCCAGCAGTGCGGACAGGGTTACTAATGGCTACACCTTC. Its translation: CASSADRVTNGYTF.

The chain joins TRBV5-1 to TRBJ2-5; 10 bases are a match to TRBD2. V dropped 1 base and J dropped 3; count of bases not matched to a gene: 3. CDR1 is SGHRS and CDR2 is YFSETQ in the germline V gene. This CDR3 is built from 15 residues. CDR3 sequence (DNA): TGCGCCAGCAGCTTGCGGCTAGCGGGGGAAGAGACCCAGTACTTC. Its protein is CASSLRLAGEETQYF.

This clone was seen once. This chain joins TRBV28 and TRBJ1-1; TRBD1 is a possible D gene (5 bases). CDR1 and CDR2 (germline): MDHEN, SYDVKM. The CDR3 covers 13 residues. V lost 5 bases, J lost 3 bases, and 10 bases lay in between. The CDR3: CASSPQGYTEAFF. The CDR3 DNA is TGTGCCAGCAGTCCCCAGGGTTACACTGAAGCTTTCTTT. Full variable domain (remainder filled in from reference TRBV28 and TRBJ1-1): DVKVTQSSRYLVKRTGEKVFLECVQDMDHENMFWYRQDPGLGLRLIYFSYDVKMKEKGDIPEGYSVSREKKERFSLILESASTNQTSMYLCASSPQGYTEAFFGQGTRLTVV.

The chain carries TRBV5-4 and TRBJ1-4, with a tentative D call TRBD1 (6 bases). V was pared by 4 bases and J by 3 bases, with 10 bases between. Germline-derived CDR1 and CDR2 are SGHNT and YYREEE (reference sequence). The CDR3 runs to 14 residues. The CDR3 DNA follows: TGTGCCAGCAGCGTACCAGGGGCTAATGAAAAACTGTTTTTT. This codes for CASSVPGANEKLFF.

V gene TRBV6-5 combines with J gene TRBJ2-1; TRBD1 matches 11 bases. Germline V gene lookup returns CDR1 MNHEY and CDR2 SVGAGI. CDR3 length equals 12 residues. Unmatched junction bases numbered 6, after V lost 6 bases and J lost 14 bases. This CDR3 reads CASRPGTGGEFF. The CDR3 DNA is TGTGCCAGCAGGCCCGGGACAGGGGGTGAGTTCTTC.

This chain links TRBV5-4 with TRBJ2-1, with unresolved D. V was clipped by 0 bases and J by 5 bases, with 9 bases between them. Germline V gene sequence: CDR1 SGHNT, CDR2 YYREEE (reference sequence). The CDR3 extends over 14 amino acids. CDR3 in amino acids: CASSLGLPDNEQFF. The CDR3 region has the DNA TGTGCCAGCAGCTTGGGACTGCCAGACAATGAGCAGTTCTTC.

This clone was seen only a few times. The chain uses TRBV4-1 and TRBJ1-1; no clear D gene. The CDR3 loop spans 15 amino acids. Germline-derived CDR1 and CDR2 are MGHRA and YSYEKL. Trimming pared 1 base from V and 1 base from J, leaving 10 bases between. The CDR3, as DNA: TGCGCCAGCAGCCAAGGGGAGGCAGCGAACACTGAAGCTTTCTTT. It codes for CASSQGEAANTEAFF.

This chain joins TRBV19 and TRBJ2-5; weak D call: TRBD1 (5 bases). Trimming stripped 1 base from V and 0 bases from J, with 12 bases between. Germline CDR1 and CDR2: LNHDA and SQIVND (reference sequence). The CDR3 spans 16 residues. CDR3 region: CASSIVGVRDQETQYF. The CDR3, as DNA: TGTGCCAGTAGTATAGTAGGGGTCCGGGACCAAGAGACCCAGTACTTC.

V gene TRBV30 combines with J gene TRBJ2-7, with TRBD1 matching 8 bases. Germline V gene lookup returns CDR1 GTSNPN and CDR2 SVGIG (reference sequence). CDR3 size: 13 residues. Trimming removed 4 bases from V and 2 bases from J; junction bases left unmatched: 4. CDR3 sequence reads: CAWTRTGPYEQYF. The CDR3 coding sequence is TGTGCCTGGACCCGGACAGGGCCCTACGAGCAGTACTTC.

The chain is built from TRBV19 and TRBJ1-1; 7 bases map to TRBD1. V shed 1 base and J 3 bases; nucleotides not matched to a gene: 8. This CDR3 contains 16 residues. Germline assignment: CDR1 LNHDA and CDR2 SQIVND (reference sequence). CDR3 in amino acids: CASSIGTRGTYTEAFF. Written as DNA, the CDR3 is TGTGCCAGTAGTATAGGAACCAGGGGGACGTACACTGAAGCTTTCTTT.